Listed below are T cell receptor beta chains from one sample, sequenced in a study of Ad26.COV2.S vaccination and SARS-CoV-2 variants. Produced via immunoSEQ multiplex PCR; TCRdb's table is partial and in-frame only. This table has under 150,000 clones, roughly 88% appearing once. Sample: peripheral blood, taken after recovery from COVID-19. These receptors were taken from a human donor who had recovered from COVID-19. CDR3s include the opening cysteine and the closing phenylalanine or tryptophan. The D gene is left open where the match is weak. Expanded clones get a size class; other rows say once, few or many, or leave the size out.

J	V	D	length	size	CDR3	DNA
TRBJ2-7	TRBV6-5	-	13	few	CASSPGEGYEQYF	TGTGCCAGCAGTCCAGGGGAAGGCTACGAGCAGTACTTC
TRBJ2-7	TRBV5-4	-	14	-	CASSLEPYSYEQYF	TGTGCCAGCAGCCTGGAGCCGTATTCCTACGAGCAGTACTTC
TRBJ2-5	TRBV7-8	-	14	-	CASSLAGSPETQYF	TGTGCCAGCAGCTTAGCGGGGTCTCCGGAGACCCAGTACTTC
TRBJ1-2	TRBV5-1	-	14	-	CASSLDGGGYGYTF	TGCGCCAGCAGCTTGGACGGCGGGGGCTATGGCTACACCTTC
TRBJ2-7	TRBV9	-	16	-	CASSPHPPAASGEQYF	TGTGCCAGCAGCCCCCATCCCCCAGCAGCGTCCGGCGAGCAGTACTTC
TRBJ2-7	TRBV5-1	TRBD2	15	once	CASSLRLAETYEQYF	TGCGCCAGCAGCTTGAGACTAGCGGAGACCTACGAGCAGTACTTC
TRBJ1-2	TRBV19	TRBD1	15	-	CASSSLGQGQTGYTF	TGTGCCAGTAGTTCTCTGGGACAGGGCCAAACAGGCTACACCTTC
TRBJ1-5	TRBV5-1	-	15	-	CASSWSGGKNQPQHF	TGCGCCAGCAGCTGGTCGGGGGGGAAAAATCAGCCCCAGCATTTT
TRBJ1-5	TRBV19	TRBD1	15	-	CASSTGTGRNQPQHF	TGTGCCAGTAGTACTGGGACAGGCCGCAATCAGCCCCAGCATTTT
TRBJ2-1	TRBV5-6	TRBD2	17	many	CASSAGTSGGGANEQFF	TGTGCCAGCAGCGCCGGGACTAGCGGGGGGGGCGCTAATGAGCAGTTCTTC
TRBJ2-7	TRBV4-3	-	15	-	CASSPSRVGRHEQYF	TGCGCCAGCAGCCCAAGCCGCGTCGGACGGCACGAGCAGTACTTC
TRBJ2-5	TRBV6-2/TRBV6-3	-	14	-	CASSYSTRQETQYF	TGTGCCAGCAGTTACTCGACCCGCCAAGAGACCCAGTACTTC
TRBJ1-4	TRBV7-9	TRBD1	16	-	CASTVARTGVAEKLFF	TGTGCCAGCACCGTAGCCCGGACAGGGGTGGCTGAAAAACTGTTTTTT
TRBJ2-1	TRBV27	TRBD2	15	few	CASSPGTSGYNEQFF	TGTGCCAGCAGTCCCGGGACTAGCGGATACAATGAGCAGTTCTTC
TRBJ2-1	TRBV6-2/TRBV6-3	-	19	-	CASSYSLRVGGPSYNEQFF	TGTGCCAGCAGTTACTCGCTTCGGGTAGGCGGTCCCTCCTACAATGAGCAGTTCTTC
TRBJ1-1	TRBV29-1	-	12	-	CSVGAGNTEAFF	TGCAGCGTTGGAGCAGGGAACACTGAAGCTTTCTTT
TRBJ2-3	TRBV4-3	-	17	-	CASSQEDETRSTDTQYF	TGCGCCAGCAGCCAAGAGGACGAGACTAGGAGCACAGATACGCAGTATTTT
TRBJ2-5	TRBV4-3	-	13	-	CASSRQVQETQYF	TGCGCCAGCAGCCGACAGGTCCAAGAGACCCAGTACTTC
TRBJ2-6	TRBV18	-	13	few	CASSPAGANVLTF	TGTGCCAGCTCACCAGCTGGGGCCAACGTCCTGACTTTC
TRBJ2-1	TRBV5-1	TRBD1	14	-	CASSLVSGGNEQFF	TGCGCCAGCAGCTTGGTTTCAGGGGGCAATGAGCAGTTCTTC
TRBJ2-5	TRBV2	-	15	-	CASSVFDGGRETQYF	TGTGCCAGCAGTGTTTTCGACGGGGGGCGGGAGACCCAGTACTTC
TRBJ2-2	TRBV6-2/TRBV6-3	-	15	few	CASSYGQSYTGELFF	TGTGCCAGCAGTTACGGACAGAGTTACACCGGGGAGCTGTTTTTT
TRBJ1-2	TRBV28	-	13	-	CASLWKGTNGYTF	TGTGCCAGCCTTTGGAAGGGGACCAATGGCTACACCTTC
TRBJ2-3	TRBV28	-	18	-	CATKASPGSKQPTDTQYF	TGTGCCACAAAGGCATCGCCGGGGAGCAAGCAACCCACAGATACGCAGTATTTT
TRBJ1-1	TRBV5-4	-	13	-	CASSLGINTEAFF	TGTGCCAGCAGCCTCGGCATCAACACTGAAGCTTTCTTT
TRBJ2-1	TRBV30	TRBD2	16	-	CAWSVAGGTSYNEQFF	TGTGCCTGGAGTGTAGCGGGGGGCACCTCCTACAATGAGCAGTTCTTC
TRBJ2-5	TRBV5-1	-	15	-	CASSINAVPQETQYF	TGCGCCAGCAGCATAAATGCTGTACCCCAAGAGACCCAGTACTTC
TRBJ1-1	TRBV20-1	-	11	few	CSARESTEAFF	TGCAGTGCTAGAGAGTCTACTGAAGCTTTCTTT
TRBJ1-1	TRBV7-8	-	13	-	CASSLEPNTEAFF	TGTGCCAGCAGCTTAGAACCAAACACTGAAGCTTTCTTT
TRBJ2-7	TRBV25-1	TRBD2	15	-	CASSDPRGYPYEQYF	TGTGCCAGCAGTGATCCGCGGGGGTACCCCTACGAGCAGTACTTC
TRBJ1-6	TRBV6-2/TRBV6-3	-	16	-	CASSYGTSSYNSPLHF	TGTGCCAGCAGTTACGGCACGAGCTCCTATAATTCACCCCTCCACTTT